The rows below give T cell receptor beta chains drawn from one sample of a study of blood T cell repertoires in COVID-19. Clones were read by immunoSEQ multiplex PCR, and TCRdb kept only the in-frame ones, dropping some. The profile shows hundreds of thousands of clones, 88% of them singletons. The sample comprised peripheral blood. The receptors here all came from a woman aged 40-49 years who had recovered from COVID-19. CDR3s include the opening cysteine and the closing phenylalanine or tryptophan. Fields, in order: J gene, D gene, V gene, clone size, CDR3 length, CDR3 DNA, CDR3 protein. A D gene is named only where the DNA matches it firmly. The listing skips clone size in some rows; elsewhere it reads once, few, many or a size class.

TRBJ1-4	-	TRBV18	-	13	TGTGCCAGCGAGGCCTTGTTTCAGGAAAAACTGTTTTTT	CASEALFQEKLFF
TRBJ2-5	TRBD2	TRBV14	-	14	TGTGCCAGCAGCCCGACTAGCGGACAAGAGACCCAGTACTTC	CASSPTSGQETQYF
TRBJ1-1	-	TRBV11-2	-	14	TGTGCCAGCAGCTTAGAGGGGGGGGTTGCGGAAGCTTTCTTT	CASSLEGGVAEAFF
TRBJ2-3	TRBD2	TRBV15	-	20	TGTGCCACCAGCAACCCACAGGGGAGTGGGACTAGCGGGAGGGCAGATACGCAGTATTTT	CATSNPQGSGTSGRADTQYF
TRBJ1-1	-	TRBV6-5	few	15	TGTGCCAGCAGTTACGTGGCAGGCATGAACACTGAAGCTTTCTTT	CASSYVAGMNTEAFF
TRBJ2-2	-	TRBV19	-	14	TGTGCCAGTAGGGAACCCGGGGGCACCGGGGAGCTGTTTTTT	CASREPGGTGELFF
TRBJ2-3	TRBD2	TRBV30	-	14	TGTGCCTGGAGTGTAACGGCTAGCGGTGGGACGCAGTATTTT	CAWSVTASGGTQYF
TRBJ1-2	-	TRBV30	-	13	TGTGCCTGGAGTCGCACGGGACTCTTGGGCTACACCTTC	CAWSRTGLLGYTF
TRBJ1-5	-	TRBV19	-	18	TGTGCCGCGTCCCAATCCGGGACAAGGCCCTCAAATTATTGGCCCCAGCATTTT	CAASQSGTRPSNYWPQHF
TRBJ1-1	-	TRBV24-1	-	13	TGTGCCACCAGTGGCACAGCGAACACTGAAGCTTTCTTT	CATSGTANTEAFF
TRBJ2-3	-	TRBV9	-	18	TGTGCCAGCAGCGTTGGTGTTGATTGGGCACCTAGCACAGATACGCAGTATTTT	CASSVGVDWAPSTDTQYF
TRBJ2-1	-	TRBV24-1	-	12	TGTGCCACCAGCGCAAGGGCGGGCGAGCAGTTCTTC	CATSARAGEQFF
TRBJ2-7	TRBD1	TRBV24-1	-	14	TGTGCCACCAGCCCCGGACAGGGGGTTCACGAGCAGTACTTC	CATSPGQGVHEQYF
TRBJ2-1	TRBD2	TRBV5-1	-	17	TGCGCCAGCAGCCCTCGGGGGGGTGCTAGTTTAAGGAATGAGCAGTTCTTC	CASSPRGGASLRNEQFF
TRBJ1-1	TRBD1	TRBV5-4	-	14	TGTGCCAGCAGCTCCCCCACAGGGGACCCCAAAGCTTTCTTT	CASSSPTGDPKAFF
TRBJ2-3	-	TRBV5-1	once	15	TGCGCCAGCAGCTTGGCCGGCCGGGGGACAGATACGCAGTATTTT	CASSLAGRGTDTQYF
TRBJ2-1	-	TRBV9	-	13	TGTGCCAGCAGCGTAGCTGGAGGGTGGGAGCAGTTCTTC	CASSVAGGWEQFF
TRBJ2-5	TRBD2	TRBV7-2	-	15	TGTGCCAGCAGCCCCCGGACTAGCGGGGCAGAGACCCAGTACTTC	CASSPRTSGAETQYF
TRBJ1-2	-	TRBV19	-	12	TGTGCCAGTACCGTACGGGGATATGGCTACACCTTC	CASTVRGYGYTF
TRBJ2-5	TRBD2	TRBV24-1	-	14	TGTGCCACCAGTGGGTCGGCCGCGGGGGGGACCCAGTACTTC	CATSGSAAGGTQYF
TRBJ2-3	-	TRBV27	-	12	TGTGCCAGCAGCCCAAGCACAGATACGCAGTATTTT	CASSPSTDTQYF
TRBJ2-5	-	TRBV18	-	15	TGTGCCAGCTCAAGGGCACCCGCTAGCTCGGGGACCCAGTACTTC	CASSRAPASSGTQYF
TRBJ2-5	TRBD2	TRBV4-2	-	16	TGTGCCAGCAGCCAAGAAGTTAGCGGGATTGGGGAGACCCAGTACTTC	CASSQEVSGIGETQYF
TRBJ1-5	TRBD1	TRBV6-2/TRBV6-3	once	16	TGTGCCAGCAGTTCTAACCTGGACAGGGCAAATCAGCCCCAGCATTTT	CASSSNLDRANQPQHF
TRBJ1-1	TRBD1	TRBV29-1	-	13	TGCAGCGCCCGACGACAGGGGGCCACTGAAGCTTTCTTT	CSARRQGATEAFF
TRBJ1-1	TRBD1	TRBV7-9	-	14	TGTGCCAGCAGCTCGGGACAGCCGAACACTGAAGCTTTCTTT	CASSSGQPNTEAFF
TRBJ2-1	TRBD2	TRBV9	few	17	TGTGCCAGCAGCGTATCCCTAGCGGAGAGCTCCTACAATGAGCAGTTCTTC	CASSVSLAESSYNEQFF
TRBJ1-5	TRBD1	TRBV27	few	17	TGTGCCAGCAGTCCCGGACCCGGGACAGGGGGCCGACAGCCCCAGCATTTT	CASSPGPGTGGRQPQHF
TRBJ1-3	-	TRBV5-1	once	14	TGCGCCAGCAGCTTGGGCCCGGGGGGAAACACCATATATTTT	CASSLGPGGNTIYF
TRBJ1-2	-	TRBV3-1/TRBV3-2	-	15	TGTGCCAGCAGCCAAGGGGTGGGGGACTGGGGTGGCTACACCTTC	CASSQGVGDWGGYTF
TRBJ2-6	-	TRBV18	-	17	TGTGCCAGCTATTCCGGGTTCCCTCTCTCTGGGGCCAACGTCCTGACTTTC	CASYSGFPLSGANVLTF
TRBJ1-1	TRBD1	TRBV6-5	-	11	TGTGCCAGCAGCAGGGGGGAGGCAGCTTTCTTT	CASSRGEAAFF
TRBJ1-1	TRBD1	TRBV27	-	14	TGTGCCGGCGAAAGGGACAGTCTGAACACTGAAGCTTTCTTT	CAGERDSLNTEAFF
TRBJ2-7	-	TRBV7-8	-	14	TGTGCCAGCAGCTTATTTTCAGGGCCGGGCGAGCAGTACTTC	CASSLFSGPGEQYF
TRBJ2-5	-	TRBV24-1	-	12	TGTGCCACCAGTAGCAGGGGAGAGACCCAGTACTTC	CATSSRGETQYF
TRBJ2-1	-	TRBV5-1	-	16	TGCGCCAGCAGCCCTGGGCATAGGAGGGCCTACAATGAGCAGTTCTTC	CASSPGHRRAYNEQFF
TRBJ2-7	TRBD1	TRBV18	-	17	TGTGCCAGCTCACCATTCGGACAGGGCCTGGACCCCTACGAGCAGTACTTC	CASSPFGQGLDPYEQYF
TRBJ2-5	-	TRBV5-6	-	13	TGTGCCAGCAGCTTGGTCGGGCAAGAGACCCAGTACTTC	CASSLVGQETQYF
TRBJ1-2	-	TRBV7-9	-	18	TGTGCCAGCAGCTCAACAATCGGGGGGGGCGGGGGGCCGAGTGGCTACACCTTC	CASSSTIGGGGGPSGYTF
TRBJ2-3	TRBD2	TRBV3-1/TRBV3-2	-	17	TGTGCCAGCAGCCAAGCCCGGACTAGCGGGAGTCCAGATACGCAGTATTTT	CASSQARTSGSPDTQYF
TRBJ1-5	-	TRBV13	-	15	TGTGCCAGCAGCTTAGGACAGGGTAGCAATCAGCCCCAGCATTTT	CASSLGQGSNQPQHF
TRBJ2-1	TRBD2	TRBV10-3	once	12	TGTGCCATCACTCCTAGCGGCAATGAGCAGTTCTTC	CAITPSGNEQFF